These 24 T cell receptor beta chains were all obtained from the same sample, sequenced in a study of PD-1 blockade in classical Hodgkin lymphoma. TCRdb's table, derived via immunoSEQ multiplex PCR, lists solely in-frame clones and lacks some. The table lists more than 50,000 clones, 80% to 90% of them singletons, with 15% in the top ten. Every patient was affected by relapse after autologous stem cell transplantation, while exposure to brentuximab vedotin was not uniform. Sequencing used peripheral blood mononuclear cells (PBMCs), obtained at baseline. The receptor set was obtained from a human donor with classical Hodgkin lymphoma.

V is TRBV25-1 and J is TRBJ1-6, with 9 bases that match TRBD1. V was clipped by 6 bases and J by 8 bases; unmatched bases: 11. The CDR3 runs to 16 residues. CDR1 is MGHDK and CDR2 is SYGVNS in the germline V gene. CDR3 sequence (DNA): TGTGCCAGCAGATTATCCGGGACAGGGTCGCATTCACCCCTCCACTTT. It translates to CASRLSGTGSHSPLHF.

In its sample, this clone was seen once. The chain has TRBV30 and TRBJ1-3, with D perhaps TRBD1 (5 bases). The germline V gene has CDR1 GTSNPN and CDR2 SVGIG (reference sequence). Trimming shortened V by 5 bases and J by 0 bases, and 8 bases separated the two germline ends. The CDR3 length is 13 residues. The CDR3 DNA reads as TGTGCCTGGTCTCAGGGCTCTGGAAACACCATATATTTT. Its protein is CAWSQGSGNTIYF.

This clone came up once. This rearrangement joins TRBV4-2 to TRBJ1-1; 8 bases are a match to TRBD1. CDR3 length: 15 residues. Germline CDR1 is LGHNA and CDR2 is YNFKEQ. The J segment lost 7 bases and the V segment lost 2 bases, leaving 9 bases of the junction unmatched. CDR3 DNA sequence: TGTGCCAGCAGCCAATTAGTGGGACAGGTTGGTGAAGCTTTCTTT. As protein: CASSQLVGQVGEAFF.

In this sample, this clone turned up once. J is TRBJ2-1 and V is TRBV9, with no clear D. Between the trimmed V and J ends, which lost 5 bases and 10 bases, there was a span of 13 bases. This CDR3 has 12 amino acids. Germline lookup yields CDR1 SGDLS and CDR2 YYNGEE. CDR3 in amino acids: CASRGETREQFF. The CDR3 nucleotides read TGTGCCAGCAGGGGCGAGACCCGGGAGCAGTTCTTC. Using reference TRBV9 and TRBJ2-1 for the parts outside the CDR3, the full variable domain is DSGVTQTPKHLITATGQRVTLRCSPRSGDLSVYWYQQSLDQGLQFLIQYYNGEERAKGNILERFSAQQFPDLHSELNLSSLELGDSALYFCASRGETREQFFGPGTRLTVL.

The J gene is TRBJ1-1, the V gene TRBV11-2; D is possibly TRBD1 (5 bases). V was clipped by 4 bases and J by 6 bases, with 15 bases between them. Germline lookup yields CDR1 SGHAT and CDR2 FQNNGV. CDR3 length equals 14 residues. CDR3 protein: CASSSPGAMAEAFF. CDR3 bases: TGTGCCAGCAGCTCCCCTGGGGCTATGGCTGAAGCTTTCTTT. The entire variable domain, with the rest obtained from reference TRBV11-2 and TRBJ1-1, is as follows: EAGVAQSPRYKIIEKRQSVAFWCNPISGHATLYWYQQILGQGPKLLIQFQNNGVVDDSQLPKDRFSAERLKGVDSTLKIQPAKLEDSAVYLCASSSPGAMAEAFFGQGTRLTVV.

The J gene is TRBJ1-1, the V gene TRBV6-5, with D perhaps TRBD1 (6 bases). Germline V gene lookup returns CDR1 MNHEY and CDR2 SVGAGI. CDR3 size: 15 residues. The ends were cut back, 6 bases at V and 3 bases at J, with 17 bases in the middle. CDR3 protein: CASRQGWTVDTEAFF. The DNA of the CDR3 is TGTGCCAGCAGACAGGGTTGGACCGTAGACACTGAAGCTTTCTTT.

V is TRBV30 and J is TRBJ1-5, with a weak D call TRBD1 (5 bases). V was trimmed by 3 bases and J by 5 bases, leaving 11 bases between them. Per the germline V gene, CDR1 is GTSNPN and CDR2 is SVGIG (reference sequence). The CDR3 extends over 13 amino acids. In nucleotides, the CDR3 is TGTGCCTGGAGGTCAGGGTGGGATCAGCCCCAGCATTTT. Protein sequence: CAWRSGWDQPQHF.

This clone was seen only a few times. The chain joins TRBV7-9 to TRBJ1-1; TRBD1 matches 8 bases. CDR1 is SEHNR, CDR2 FQNEAQ, per germline (reference sequence). V lost 8 bases, J lost 8 bases, and 13 bases stayed unmatched. This CDR3 contains 14 residues. Here the CDR3 reads CASVAGWTGLEAFF. The CDR3 DNA is TGTGCCAGCGTTGCTGGATGGACAGGGCTCGAAGCTTTCTTT.

As DNA, the CDR3 is TGTGCCAGCAGTGGCACGGGACTGCCGAATCAGCCCCAGCATTTT. It translates to CASSGTGLPNQPQHF. The J gene is TRBJ1-5, the V gene TRBV25-1; a possible D gene is TRBD1 (5 bases). The CDR3 is made up of 15 amino acids. Trimming shortened V by 4 bases and J by 4 bases, and 14 bases separated the two germline ends. Germline V lookup: CDR1 MGHDK, CDR2 SYGVNS.

This chain links TRBV5-1 with TRBJ1-1; D unresolved. V was clipped by 0 bases and J by 1 base, with 10 bases between them. Germline V gene data show CDR1 as SGHRS and CDR2 as YFSETQ. CDR3 length: 15 residues. The CDR3 reads CASSLAVRSNTEAFF. CDR3 nucleotide sequence: TGCGCCAGCAGCTTGGCGGTTCGGTCGAACACTGAAGCTTTCTTT.

The V gene is TRBV6-1, the J gene TRBJ2-2, with 8 bases matching TRBD1. This CDR3 is 14 amino acids long. CDR1 and CDR2 (germline): MNHNS, SASEGT. Trimming took 11 bases from V and 1 from J; bases not matched to a gene: 6. The CDR3 loop reads CAGRDRGNTGELFF. The CDR3 DNA reads as TGTGCCGGGAGAGACAGGGGGAACACCGGGGAGCTGTTTTTT.

The genes are TRBV30 and TRBJ1-1; the D is unclear. Per germline, CDR1 GTSNPN and CDR2 SVGIG (reference sequence). Trimming left V 2 bases short and J 1 base short, with 14 bases between. This CDR3 region has 15 residues. The CDR3 loop is CAWSQIRAANTEAFF. The CDR3 bases are TGTGCCTGGAGTCAAATCCGGGCCGCGAACACTGAAGCTTTCTTT.

This clone was detected once. The chain uses TRBV6-1 and TRBJ2-1; 7 bases agree with TRBD1. This CDR3 contains 14 residues. With V trimmed by 0 bases and J by 16 bases, 12 bases remained unmatched. Germline V gene lookup returns CDR1 MNHNS and CDR2 SASEGT. The CDR3, as DNA: TGTGCCAGCAGTGAAGCACTAGGACAGGCTACGTTCTTCTTC. It translates to CASSEALGQATFFF.

The J gene is TRBJ2-4, the V gene TRBV6-7; unclear D gene. TRBV6-7 is annotated as an ORF whose role is uncertain. V was clipped by 6 bases and J by 2 bases, with 14 bases between them. There are 15 residues in the CDR3. CDR3 nucleotide sequence: TGTGCCAGCAGACCAAGGCTGGGTTCCAAAAACATTCAGTACTTC. As protein: CASRPRLGSKNIQYF.

As for this clone: Sequence at one end of the junction differs from germline and may be a read error. V gene TRBV6-5 combines with J gene TRBJ2-7, with D tentatively TRBD1 (5 bases). Per germline, CDR1 MNHEY and CDR2 SVGAGI. The CDR3 is 16 residues long. CDR3 sequence reads: CAGSYSTIQGTYEQYF. CDR3 coding DNA: TGTGCCGGCAGTTACTCGACAATCCAGGGTACTTACGAGCAGTACTTC.

This clone was seen once. The V call is TRBV4-2, the J call TRBJ2-5; 10 nucleotides align to TRBD1. J was trimmed by 5 bases and V by 3 bases; bases with no gene match: 9. There are 16 residues in the CDR3. The germline V gene encodes CDR1 LGHNA and CDR2 YNFKEQ. The CDR3 DNA is TGTGCCAGCAGCCAGACAAATTCGGGACAGGGGGAGACCCAGTACTTC. This sequence encodes CASSQTNSGQGETQYF.

Only one count was recorded for this clone. The chain recombines TRBV10-3 with TRBJ1-1; 7 bases match TRBD1. After removal of 7 bases from V and 1 base from J, the junction contained 6 bases not matched to a gene. The length of the CDR3 is 14 residues. Per germline, CDR1 ENHRY and CDR2 SYGVKD. The CDR3 region has the DNA TGTGCCATCAAGGGGGCTTTCAGGAACACTGAAGCTTTCTTT. This translates into CAIKGAFRNTEAFF.

The table lists this clone with a few counts. V and J are TRBV19 and TRBJ1-2; 7 bases match TRBD1. With V trimmed by 1 base and J by 2 bases, 4 bases remained unmatched. This CDR3 has 15 amino acids. The germline V gene has CDR1 LNHDA and CDR2 SQIVND (reference sequence). The CDR3 here is CASSIAPTGNYGYTF. As DNA, the CDR3 is TGTGCCAGTAGTATAGCCCCGACAGGGAACTATGGCTACACCTTC.

This chain links TRBV12-5 with TRBJ2-3; D possibly corresponds to TRBD2 (6 bases). This CDR3 comprises 18 residues. Germline-derived CDR1 and CDR2 are LGHNT and FRNRAP. V lost 0 bases and J 2 bases, leaving 18 bases between the germline ends. CDR3 protein: CASGLVRLGGRHTDTQYF. The CDR3 nucleotides read TGTGCTAGTGGTTTGGTACGACTGGGAGGCAGACACACAGATACGCAGTATTTT.

This chain links TRBV18 with TRBJ2-3, with 7 bases fitting TRBD1. With V trimmed by 3 bases and J by 6 bases, 12 bases remained unmatched. The CDR3 has 16 amino acids. Germline-derived CDR1 and CDR2 are KGHSH and LQKENI. The CDR3 nucleotides read TGTGCCAGCTCACCGGGACAGACCCGACGGGGTGATACGCAGTATTTT. Protein sequence: CASSPGQTRRGDTQYF.

V gene TRBV2 combines with J gene TRBJ2-7, with 7 positions matching TRBD1. The junction had 7 bases not matched to a gene; V was cut back by 11 bases and J by 6 bases. The CDR3 runs to 11 residues. CDR1 is SNHLY, CDR2 FYNNEI, per germline. The CDR3 loop reads CAVPGQIEQYF. As DNA, the CDR3 is TGTGCCGTCCCGGGACAGATCGAGCAGTACTTC.

This chain joins TRBV6-5 and TRBJ1-4; D is unclear. The length of the CDR3 is 13 residues. Per the germline V gene, CDR1 is MNHEY and CDR2 is SVGAGI. With 8 bases removed from V and 8 bases from J, the gap between germline ends came to 15 bases. Here the CDR3 reads CASGRAVREKLFF. CDR3 nucleotides: TGTGCCAGCGGTAGGGCCGTTAGAGAAAAACTGTTTTTT.

DNA for the CDR3: TGTGCCTGGAGTGTAGGGGACTGGACTGAGCAGTTCTTC. Translation gives CAWSVGDWTEQFF. The gene calls are TRBV30 and TRBJ2-1, with D possibly matching TRBD2 (6 bases). The germline V and J ends were trimmed by 0 bases and 9 bases, with 12 bases remaining between them. There are 13 residues in the CDR3. The germline V gene encodes CDR1 GTSNPN and CDR2 SVGIG (reference sequence).

V gene TRBV7-8 combines with J gene TRBJ2-1; D tentatively fits TRBD1 or TRBD2 (6 bases each). The CDR3 consists of 16 residues. CDR1 is SGHVS and CDR2 is FQNEAQ in the germline V gene. Trimming stripped 4 bases from V and 8 bases from J, with 21 bases between. This chain's CDR3 is CASSSPREGGTDEQFF. In DNA, the CDR3 is TGTGCCAGCAGCTCCCCCCGCGAGGGGGGAACGGATGAGCAGTTCTTC. Full variable domain (missing parts from reference TRBV7-8 and TRBJ2-1): GAGVSQSPRYKVAKRGQDVALRCDPISGHVSLFWYQQALGQGPEFLTYFQNEAQLDKSGLPSDRFFAERPEGSVSTLKIQRTQQEDSAVYLCASSSPREGGTDEQFFGPGTRLTVL.